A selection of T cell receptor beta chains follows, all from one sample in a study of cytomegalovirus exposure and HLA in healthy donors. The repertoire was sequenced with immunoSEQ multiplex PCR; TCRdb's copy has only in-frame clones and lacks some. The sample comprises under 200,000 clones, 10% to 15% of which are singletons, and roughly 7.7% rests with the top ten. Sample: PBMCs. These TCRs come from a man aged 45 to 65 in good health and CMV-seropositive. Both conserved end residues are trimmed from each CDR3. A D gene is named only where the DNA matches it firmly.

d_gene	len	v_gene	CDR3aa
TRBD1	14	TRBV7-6	ASSLGAGTAEYGYT
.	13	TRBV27	ASSFGRGRGETQY
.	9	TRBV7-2	ASSFQEKLF
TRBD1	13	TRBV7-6	ASSQEGGLYNEQF
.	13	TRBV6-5	ASSSGQGNTGELF
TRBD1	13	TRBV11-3	ASSHSSGTGETQY
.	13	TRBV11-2	ASSLGAAGRETQY
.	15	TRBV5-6	ASSPRSLSRAKNIQY
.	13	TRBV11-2	ASSSPAGWIGGYT
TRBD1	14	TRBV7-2	ASSSLMDRSKGGYT
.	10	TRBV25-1	ATKSQEEGYT
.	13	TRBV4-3	ASSHGGPGAYEQY
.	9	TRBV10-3	AISEVGEAF
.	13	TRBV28	ASRSTGRRRGEQF
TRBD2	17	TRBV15	ATSRSGGLAGGPGNEQF
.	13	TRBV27	ASSYEGVMVGELF
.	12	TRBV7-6	ASSLGTGQETQY
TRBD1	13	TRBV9	ASSASGGLGYGYT
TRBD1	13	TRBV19	ASSIGSGGYYGYT
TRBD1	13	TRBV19	ASSTDRASNTEAF
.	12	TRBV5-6	ASSFQGNGETQY
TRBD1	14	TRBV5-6	ASSVWTGRMNTEAF
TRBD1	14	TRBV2	ASSLDRAATNEKLF
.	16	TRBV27	ASSLSAGVVSGANVLT
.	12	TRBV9	ASNSGGVEQPQH
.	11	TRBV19	ASSQAVLEKLF
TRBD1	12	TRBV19	ASSTSTGPGGYT
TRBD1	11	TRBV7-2	ASSRDREWEAF